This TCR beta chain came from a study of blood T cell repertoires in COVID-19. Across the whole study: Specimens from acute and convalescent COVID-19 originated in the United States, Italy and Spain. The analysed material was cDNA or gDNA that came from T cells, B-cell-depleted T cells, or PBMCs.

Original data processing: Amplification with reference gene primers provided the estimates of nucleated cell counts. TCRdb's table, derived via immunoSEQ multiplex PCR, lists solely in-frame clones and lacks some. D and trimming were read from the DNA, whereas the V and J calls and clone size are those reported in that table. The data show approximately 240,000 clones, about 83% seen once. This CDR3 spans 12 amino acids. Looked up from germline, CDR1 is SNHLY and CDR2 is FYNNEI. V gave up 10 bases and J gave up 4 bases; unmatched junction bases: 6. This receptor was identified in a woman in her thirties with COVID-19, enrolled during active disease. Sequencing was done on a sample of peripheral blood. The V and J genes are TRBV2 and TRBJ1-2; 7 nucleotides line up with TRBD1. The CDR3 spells CATQGGGYGYTF. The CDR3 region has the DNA TGTGCCACTCAAGGGGGCGGCTATGGCTACACCTTC.